This TCR beta chain was identified during a study of cytomegalovirus exposure and HLA in healthy donors. 60 Vbeta and 13 Jbeta primers were used in PCR. The data were produced by immunoSEQ multiplex PCR, yet TCRdb's version contains in-frame clones alone and is incomplete. Here the sample spans 200,000 to 250,000 clones, roughly 70% being singletons. Notes on the study in general: When analyzed later, a missense DCLRE1C variant was found to be linked to TCR beta V- and J-gene trimming. In presence/absence analyses, roughly uniform sequencing depth across donors was assumed. Cytomegalovirus-associated status was assigned to 150 or so TCR beta chains.

There are 13 residues in the CDR3. CDR1 is SGHDT, CDR2 YYEEEE, per germline. The germline V and J ends were trimmed by 0 bases and 1 base, with 5 bases remaining between them. Worth noting for this clone: The antigen remains undetermined.

The chain is built from TRBV5-6 and TRBJ2-7, with D unclear. Material for sequencing was PBMCs. The receptor comes from a woman in her twenties or thirties in good health and CMV-seronegative. In DNA, the CDR3 is TGTGCCAGCAGCTTGGCAGTATCCTACGAGCAGTACTTC. It yields the protein CASSLAVSYEQYF.